This record looks at one TCR beta chain sequence and its context. What it binds is not known. This specimen comes from a study of cytomegalovirus exposure and HLA in healthy donors. Whole-study findings and limits: Indistinguishable V segments, including TRBV6-2 and TRBV6-3, were excluded. Earlier analysis yielded a pattern in which most TCR beta V segments were productive about 87% or about 30% of the time. The authors later found HLA-associated TCR beta chains more clonally expanded than equally common others.

Germline CDR1 is MDHEN and CDR2 is SYDVKM. This CDR3 has 13 residues. Germline trimming cut 7 bases from V and 7 bases from J; bases unmatched to any gene: 6. The donors, nominally healthy at sampling, likely had unrecorded immune exposures. Primers: 60 Vbeta forward and 13 Jbeta reverse. Sequencing was performed with immunoSEQ multiplex PCR; in TCRdb, only in-frame clones are kept and a portion is missing. The table includes fewer than 150,000 clones, roughly 80% detected once. The sequence was collected from a female donor in good health and CMV-seropositive. The gene calls are TRBV28 and TRBJ2-2; TRBD2 matches 7 bases. Input material: PBMCs. CDR3: CASTNGRIGELFF. The CDR3 nucleotides are TGTGCCAGCACCAACGGGAGGATCGGGGAGCTGTTTTTT.